Detailed here is one TCR beta chain. The data were obtained in a study of T cell responses to AZD1222 COVID-19 vaccine. Between the trimmed V and J ends, which lost 6 bases and 4 bases, there was a span of 15 bases. The germline gives CDR1 LNHDA, CDR2 SQIVND (reference sequence). This CDR3 is 15 amino acids long. TCRdb keeps only in-frame clones here, not all; method: immunoSEQ multiplex PCR. The profile covers some 190,000 clones, with approximately 92% appearing a single time and 1% to 1.5% taken by the ten largest. The chain recombines TRBV19 with TRBJ2-2, with unresolved D. This specimen consisted of peripheral blood, obtained on day 0 of AZD1222 vaccination. The receptor's source is an adult in good health. CDR3 residues: CASRGPLPVTGELFF. The CDR3 DNA sequence: TGTGCCAGTAGGGGTCCCTTACCTGTCACCGGGGAGCTGTTTTTT.